This T cell receptor beta chain was obtained from a study of identical twins. Study findings and constraints: Low generation probability was overrepresented in out-of-frame alpha sequences shared by twins.

Details on this clonotype: The antigen is unknown.

MiXCR was run by TCRdb on the 5' RACE reads, yielding one entry per CDR3 protein. The sample contains 1.5 million to 2 million distinct CDR3 sequences, around a third of which appear only once. The CDR3 consists of 10 residues. Looked up from germline, CDR1 is DFQATT and CDR2 is SNEGSKA (reference sequence). Sequencing input: cord blood. This clonotype was obtained from a newborn girl in good health. The J gene is TRBJ2-4, the V gene TRBV20-1; D is unresolved. The DNA end lines up better with TRBJ2-7; the J call may be wrong. The CDR3 bases are TGCAGTGCTAGTACCCACGAGCAGTACTTC. It yields the protein CSASTHEQYF.